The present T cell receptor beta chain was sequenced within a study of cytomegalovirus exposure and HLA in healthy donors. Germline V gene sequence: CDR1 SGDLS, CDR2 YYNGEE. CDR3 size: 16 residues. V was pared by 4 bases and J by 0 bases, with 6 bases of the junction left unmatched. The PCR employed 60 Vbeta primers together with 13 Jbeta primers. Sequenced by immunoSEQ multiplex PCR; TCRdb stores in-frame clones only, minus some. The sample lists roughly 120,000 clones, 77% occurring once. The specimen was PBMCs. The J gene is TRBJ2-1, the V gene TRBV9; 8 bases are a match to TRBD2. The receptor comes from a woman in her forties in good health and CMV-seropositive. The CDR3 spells CASSTSGGSSYNEQFF. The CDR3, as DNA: TGTGCCAGCAGCACCAGCGGGGGTAGCTCCTACAATGAGCAGTTCTTC.